This entry is about one TCR beta chain. What it binds is unknown. The CDR3 contains 16 residues. Per the germline V gene, CDR1 is SGHRS and CDR2 is YFSETQ. The trim removed 5 bases at V and 8 bases at J, leaving 13 bases unmatched. The data stem from a study of cytomegalovirus exposure and HLA in healthy donors. Overall study context: An analysis done earlier identified about 120 million unique TCR beta sequences from approximately 170 million T cells.

Overall study findings and caveats: Most of the CMV-associated TCR beta chains (in a later analysis) appeared to be HLA-restricted. Cytomegalovirus association was listed for 150 or so TCR beta chains. Further analysis, carried out later, found HLA-associated TCR beta chains more clonally expanded than equally common other chains.

The PCR ran on 60 Vbeta and 13 Jbeta primers. Assay used: immunoSEQ multiplex PCR; TCRdb lists only in-frame clones, some missing. The sample holds nearly 100,000 clones; around 9.6% are singletons and the top ten take 5.1%. The rearrangement links TRBV5-1 to TRBJ2-1; 10 nucleotides match TRBD2. The TCR was taken from a man aged 50 to 60 in good health and CMV-seropositive. Sequencing was done on a sample of PBMCs. Written as DNA, the CDR3 is TGCGCCAGCAGGGGACTAGCGAGTGGTTCATTCGATGAGCAGTTCTTC. It encodes CASRGLASGSFDEQFF.